These 21 T cell receptor beta chains were all obtained from the same sample, sequenced in a study of tumor-infiltrating lymphocytes in primary liver carcinoma. Total RNA and DNA came together from 20-30 mg of bulk tissue without cell sorting. With roughly 540 ng total RNA as template and a constant-region primer, TCR beta cDNA was made. Three nested multiplex PCR rounds, a slightly modified ARM-PCR, produced the libraries for TCR beta. Researchers ran the first two PCR rounds for approximately 10 cycles each with TRBV1-TRBV30 forward primers and a C-beta reverse primer. A single record per CDR3 protein comes from TCRdb applying MiXCR to the multiplex PCR reads. The sample shows more than 45,000 distinct CDR3 sequences, about 70% of them seen only once. The sequenced sample was liver tumor tissue from sampling region 3. Subset specified: tumor region T3, left-lateral pole. The receptors here all came from a man aged 35 to 55 with primary liver carcinoma and hepatitis B virus infection.

Details on this clonotype: The junction does not match germline at one end; this may be a read error. This chain uses TRBV4-1 with TRBJ2-5, with a possible D match to TRBD2 (5 bases). Germline CDR1 MGHRA, CDR2 YSYEKL. The CDR3 is 15 amino acids. The DNA of the CDR3 is TGCACCAGCAGCCAAGAATTAGGCAAGGGAGAGACTCAGTACTTC. Its translation: CTSSQELGKGETQYF.

This clonotype was observed many times. This chain uses TRBV28 with TRBJ1-4; tentatively, D is TRBD1 (6 bases). Trimming left V 4 bases short and J 7 bases short, with 16 bases between. This CDR3 has 15 residues. Per germline, CDR1 MDHEN and CDR2 SYDVKM. The CDR3 sequence is CASSSLSRQVEKLFF. As DNA, the CDR3 is TGTGCCAGCAGTTCCCTCTCTAGACAGGTTGAAAAACTGTTTTTT.

This clonotype showed up many times. The V and J genes are TRBV12-3 or TRBV12-4 and TRBJ2-5, with no clear D. The CDR3 sequence is 13 residues long. V lost 6 bases, J lost 3 bases, and 11 bases lay in between. In DNA form, the CDR3 reads TGTGCCAGCAGCCGTACTACAAAAGAGACCCAGTACTTC. Residues: CASSRTTKETQYF.

At least ten counts were recorded for this clonotype. This rearrangement joins TRBV6-5 to TRBJ2-7, with TRBD2 identical over 14 bases. Losses at the gene ends were 6 bases for V and 4 bases for J; bases not matched to a gene: 5. The CDR3 runs to 15 residues. Germline V CDR1 and CDR2: MNHEY, SVGAGI. The CDR3 coding sequence is TGTGCCAGCAGCCGGGGACTAGCGGGAGAATACGAGCAGTACTTC. Residues: CASSRGLAGEYEQYF.

About this clonotype: The conserved phenylalanine or tryptophan normally closing the CDR3 is absent here, so this likely arose from a read error. Because the CDR3's place on the DNA is in doubt, the DNA is left out and the CDR3 is given as listed by TCRdb. The V call is TRBV7-9, the J call TRBJ2-5; TRBD1 was called by the table and not checked on the DNA. With termini counted, the CDR3 has 16 amino acids. Germline assignment: CDR1 SEHNR and CDR2 FQNEAQ (reference sequence). The CDR3 protein is CASSSRDRGLEETQYL.

As to this clonotype: As the CDR3 is not closed by the conserved phenylalanine or tryptophan, this likely results from a read error. The limits of the CDR3 on the DNA are not certain, so only TCRdb's listed CDR3 is given. This chain connects TRBV28 to TRBJ2-1; TRBD2 is the table's D call and was not checked against the DNA. Germline assignment: CDR1 MDHEN and CDR2 SYDVKM. Including both end residues, the CDR3 is 15 amino acids long. This CDR3 reads CASSLPGASYNERFS.

In regard to this clonotype: This is likely a read error, given that the CDR3 carries no conserved phenylalanine or tryptophan at its end. V and J are TRBV12-5 and TRBJ1-1; TRBD1 matches at 7 bases. Germline CDR1 LGHNT, CDR2 FRNRAP. This CDR3 comprises 12 residues. The V gene end was trimmed by 0 bases and the J gene end by 11 bases; junction bases not matched to a gene: 3. CDR3 protein: CASGLVQGNAFL. CDR3 sequence (DNA): TGTGCTAGTGGTTTGGTACAGGGGAATGCTTTCTTA.

To note about this clonotype: Since no conserved phenylalanine or tryptophan closes the CDR3, a read error is the likely cause. The limits of the CDR3 on the DNA are not certain, so only TCRdb's listed CDR3 is given. The chain links TRBV4-1 to TRBJ2-1; the table names TRBD2, a call not compared with the DNA. From its first to its last residue, the CDR3 has 17 amino acids. In germline, CDR1 is MGHRA, CDR2 YSYEKL. CDR3 protein: CASSQPWGLADYNEQSL.

J is TRBJ2-3 and V is TRBV12-3 or TRBV12-4; D is uncertain. The CDR3 loop spans 14 amino acids. The V end was cut by 7 bases, the J end by 4 bases, with 15 bases between. In nucleotides, the CDR3 is TGTGCCAGCAAAGAGGTTCTGAGCTCAGATACGCAGTATTTT. Translating gives CASKEVLSSDTQYF.

Note on this clonotype: The junction and the germline gene differ at one end; a read error may be behind it. The chain is built from TRBV10-1 and TRBJ1-2, with D possibly matching TRBD1 (5 bases). This CDR3 has 13 amino acids. The germline gives CDR1 WNHNN, CDR2 SYGVQD (reference sequence). Written as DNA, the CDR3 is TGCGCCAGCAGTGAGTCAAGGGACTATGACTACATCTTC. As protein: CASSESRDYDYIF.

To note about this clonotype: Relative to the germline gene, one junction end is altered; a read error may explain this. The rearrangement links TRBV4-1 to TRBJ1-3; D is uncertain. This CDR3 region has 15 residues. CDR1 is MGHRA, CDR2 YSYEKL, per germline. CDR3 nucleotide sequence: TGCGCCAACAGCCAAGAGCAGACCGGTGGAAACACCGTATATTTT. Translating it yields CANSQEQTGGNTVYF.

The sample holds one count of this clonotype. This sequence may be a read error, since a much larger clone differs from it by one base. The chain employs TRBV30 and TRBJ2-1; possibly TRBD1 or TRBD2 for D (5 bases each). This CDR3 region has 15 residues. Trimming left V 5 bases short and J 0 bases short, with 14 bases between. Germline CDR1 GTSNPN, CDR2 SVGIG (reference sequence). DNA of the CDR3: TGTGCCTGGGGGCCGGGGCCCTGCTCCTACAATGAGCAGTTCTTC. Translated: CAWGPGPCSYNEQFF. Using reference TRBV30 and TRBJ2-1 for the parts outside the CDR3, the full variable domain is SQTIHQWPATLVQPVGSPLSLECTVEGTSNPNLYWYRQAAGRGLQLLFYSVGIGQISSEVPQNLSASRPQDRQFILSSKKLLLSDSGFYLCAWGPGPCSYNEQFFGPGTRLTVL.

The CDR3 nucleotides are TGTGCCAGCAGGGAAGGAGATCATGGCTACACCTTC. It yields the protein CASREGDHGYTF. V and J are TRBV7-9 and TRBJ1-2, with D unclear. The ends were cut back, 6 bases at V and 6 bases at J, with 11 bases in the middle. The CDR3 is 12 amino acids. The germline CDR1 and CDR2 sequences are SEHNR and FQNEAQ (reference sequence).

V usage is TRBV29-1 and J usage is TRBJ2-1, with D tentatively TRBD1 or TRBD2 (6 bases each). The V gene's germline CDR1 is SQVTM and CDR2 ANQGSEA. CDR3 length: 18 amino acids. Trimming stripped 0 bases from V and 2 bases from J, with 20 bases between. Written as DNA, the CDR3 is TGCAGCGTTGAAGATGTCTCGGGGGCTCTCCTGCCCTACAATGAGCAGTTCTTC. Translated: CSVEDVSGALLPYNEQFF.

This clonotype was recorded only once. The junction differs from germline at one of its ends, possibly a read error. This chain uses TRBV30 with TRBJ2-1, with 7 positions matching TRBD2. There are 14 residues in the CDR3. Germline-derived CDR1 and CDR2 are GTSNPN and SVGIG (reference sequence). CDR3 in amino acids: CPWTREFPNNEQFF. The CDR3 region has the DNA TGTCCCTGGACGCGGGAGTTCCCCAACAATGAGCAGTTCTTC.

Notes on this clonotype: One end of the junction does not line up with germline, which may come from a read error. The chain uses TRBV5-1 and TRBJ2-1; D perhaps matches TRBD2 (6 bases). The CDR3 is made up of 16 amino acids. Germline-derived CDR1 and CDR2 are SGHRS and YFSETQ. The CDR3 nucleotides read TGCGCCAGCAACCGGGACTTGCGGTCCTCCTTCAATGAGCAGTTCTTC. It yields the protein CASNRDLRSSFNEQFF. Based on the CDR3 plus reference TRBV5-1 and TRBJ2-1, the full variable domain is KAGVTQTPRYLIKTRGQQVTLSCSPISGHRSVSWYQQTPGQGLQFLFEYFSETQRNKGNFPGRFSGRQFSNSRSEMNVSTLELGDSALYLCASNRDLRSSFNEQFFGPGTRLTVL.

A remark on this clonotype: One end of the junction does not line up with germline, which may come from a read error. V usage is TRBV11-3 and J usage is TRBJ2-1, with a weak D call TRBD2 (5 bases). This CDR3 has 15 residues. Germline assignment: CDR1 SGHNT and CDR2 YENEEA. The CDR3 is CASSLEVGVASGQFF. CDR3 DNA: TGTGCCAGCAGTTTAGAGGTGGGAGTGGCGAGTGGGCAGTTCTTC.

This chain links TRBV18 with TRBJ1-1; a weak D match, TRBD1 (5 bases). Trimming left V 3 bases short and J 1 base short, with 15 bases between. Germline V gives CDR1 KGHSH, CDR2 LQKENI. The length of the CDR3 is 16 residues. CDR3 in DNA: TGTGCCAGCTCACCCTTGACAGTCGTCGGGAACACTGAAGCTTTCTTT. This codes for CASSPLTVVGNTEAFF.

The count of this clonotype is one. Mismatch with germline at one junction end may stem from a read error. This chain links TRBV6-1 with TRBJ2-7, with TRBD2 matching 7 bases. The CDR3 contains 15 residues. CDR1 and CDR2 from the germline V gene are MNHNS and SASEGT. CDR3 protein: CVSSEEAGYSYVQYF. The CDR3 nucleotides are TGTGTCAGCAGTGAAGAAGCGGGATATTCCTACGTGCAGTACTTC.

As concerns this clonotype: Given a much more abundant clone one base away, this may be a read error. The CDR3 loop is CASGETSGYGQYF. The CDR3 coding sequence is TGTGCCAGCGGTGAGACTAGCGGCTACGGGCAGTACTTC. The chain combines TRBV12-3 or TRBV12-4 with TRBJ2-7; 9 bases match TRBD2. This CDR3 region has 13 residues.

V gene TRBV12-3 or TRBV12-4 combines with J gene TRBJ2-7; a weak D match, TRBD2 (5 bases). The CDR3 length is 14 residues. The CDR3 spells CDNNTQNGAYEQYF. The CDR3, as DNA: TGTGACAACAATACCCAAAACGGGGCCTACGAGCAGTACTTC.